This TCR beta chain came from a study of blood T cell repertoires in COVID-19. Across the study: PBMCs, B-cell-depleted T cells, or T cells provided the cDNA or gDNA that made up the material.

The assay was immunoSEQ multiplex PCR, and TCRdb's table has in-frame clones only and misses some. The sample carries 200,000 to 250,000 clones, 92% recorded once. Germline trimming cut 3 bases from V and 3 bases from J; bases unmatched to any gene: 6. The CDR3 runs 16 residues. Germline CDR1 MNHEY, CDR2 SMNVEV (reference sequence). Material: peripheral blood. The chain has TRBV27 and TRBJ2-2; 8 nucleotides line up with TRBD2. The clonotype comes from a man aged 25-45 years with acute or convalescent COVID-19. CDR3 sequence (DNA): TGTGCCAGCAGTTTCAGGGCGGGGGGCGACACCGGGGAGCTGTTTTTT. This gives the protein CASSFRAGGDTGELFF.